The table lists the clone carrying this TCR beta chain with a count of one. Its target is not known. Being one base from a much bigger clone, this may be a read error. Attachment of unique molecular identifiers was made to individual cDNA molecules. TCRdb called the 5' RACE reads again in MiXCR, with one record for every CDR3 protein. The sample carries about 55,000 distinct CDR3 sequences, approximately 15% recorded once. The sample belongs to a study of early T cells in non-severe SARS-CoV-2 infection. Study-level background: Chains from this unsorted whole-blood bulk RNA could not be paired. General study findings and limits: The VDJdb matching leaned toward anti-spike CD8 responses and overlooked private and CD4 specificities.

This clonotype was sampled from an adult who was a healthcare worker with PCR-confirmed SARS-CoV-2 infection or an uninfected control (not recorded which). Material: whole blood, obtained at baseline.

For the CDR3, the DNA is TGTGTCAGCAGGGGACAGGTCAACACCGGGGAGCTGTTTTTT. Protein sequence: CVSRGQVNTGELFF. The chain couples TRBV2 to TRBJ2-2; TRBD1 aligns across 8 bases. The CDR3 length is 14 residues. Germline values: CDR1 SNHLY, CDR2 FYNNEI.